A selection of T cell receptor beta chains follows, all from one sample in a study of T cells after posttransplantation cyclophosphamide. Clones were sequenced by immunoSEQ multiplex PCR, and TCRdb holds only the in-frame ones, with some missing. Of tens of thousands of clones detected, roughly 90% appear once; the ten largest clones hold 15%. What was sequenced was PBMCs. The receptor source for this set is a middle-aged woman with a blood cancer, CMV-positive, and with a related stem cell donor. Each CDR3 is given with its conserved first and last residue. The D gene is left open where the match is weak. Size is omitted from some rows. Given values are once, few, many or a class for expanded clones.

v_gene: TRBV5-6
d_gene: TRBD2
j_gene: TRBJ2-3
abundance: -
CDR3aa: CASSLTSGGALDTQYF
CDR3nt: TGTGCCAGCAGCTTGACTAGCGGGGGGGCGTTAGATACGCAGTATTTT

v_gene: TRBV5-5
d_gene: -
j_gene: TRBJ1-5
abundance: -
CDR3aa: CASSSQGRDQPQHF
CDR3nt: TGTGCCAGCAGCTCCCAGGGTCGGGATCAGCCCCAGCATTTT

v_gene: TRBV7-8
d_gene: -
j_gene: TRBJ2-2
abundance: -
CDR3aa: CASSPSTNTGELFF
CDR3nt: TGTGCCAGCAGCCCGAGTACGAACACCGGGGAGCTGTTTTTT

v_gene: TRBV27
d_gene: -
j_gene: TRBJ2-7
abundance: few
CDR3aa: CASSFGATYEQYF
CDR3nt: TGTGCCAGCAGTTTCGGTGCTACCTACGAGCAGTACTTC

v_gene: TRBV27
d_gene: -
j_gene: TRBJ2-7
abundance: -
CDR3aa: CASSIQGWDEQYF
CDR3nt: TGTGCCAGCAGTATACAGGGATGGGACGAGCAGTACTTC

v_gene: TRBV7-6
d_gene: -
j_gene: TRBJ2-4
abundance: -
CDR3aa: CASSLPFSGSQNIQYF
CDR3nt: TGTGCCAGCAGCTTGCCCTTCAGTGGTTCGCAAAACATTCAGTACTTC

v_gene: TRBV29-1
d_gene: TRBD1
j_gene: TRBJ2-5
abundance: -
CDR3aa: CSVVGRGQETQYF
CDR3nt: TGCAGCGTTGTCGGCAGGGGGCAAGAGACCCAGTACTTC

v_gene: TRBV21-1
d_gene: -
j_gene: TRBJ1-2
abundance: -
CDR3aa: CASSKVRGGKDYTF
CDR3nt: TGTGCCAGCAGCAAAGTCAGGGGTGGTAAGGACTACACCTTC

v_gene: TRBV4-3
d_gene: TRBD1
j_gene: TRBJ1-1
abundance: once
CDR3aa: CASSQGLREGARTEAFF
CDR3nt: TGCGCCAGCAGCCAAGGTCTCCGAGAGGGGGCGAGAACTGAAGCTTTCTTT

v_gene: TRBV6-1
d_gene: -
j_gene: TRBJ1-2
abundance: -
CDR3aa: CALADIQLYGYTF
CDR3nt: TGTGCCCTTGCAGACATTCAGCTCTATGGCTACACCTTC

v_gene: TRBV7-3
d_gene: TRBD1
j_gene: TRBJ1-5
abundance: once
CDR3aa: CASSLDRGQPQHF
CDR3nt: TGTGCCAGCAGCTTGGACAGGGGTCAGCCCCAGCATTTT

v_gene: TRBV9
d_gene: TRBD1
j_gene: TRBJ2-7
abundance: -
CDR3aa: CASSVGDSFLHYEQYF
CDR3nt: TGTGCCAGCAGCGTAGGGGACAGTTTCTTACACTACGAGCAGTACTTC

v_gene: TRBV29-1
d_gene: TRBD1
j_gene: TRBJ1-1
abundance: -
CDR3aa: CSAQGAEMNTEAFF
CDR3nt: TGCAGCGCACAGGGGGCGGAAATGAACACTGAAGCTTTCTTT

v_gene: TRBV5-1
d_gene: TRBD1
j_gene: TRBJ2-7
abundance: -
CDR3aa: CASSSMPGQAISYEQYF
CDR3nt: TGCGCCAGCAGCTCTATGCCGGGACAGGCGATCTCCTACGAGCAGTACTTC

v_gene: TRBV4-2
d_gene: -
j_gene: TRBJ1-2
abundance: -
CDR3aa: CASSQGATNYGYTF
CDR3nt: TGTGCCAGCAGCCAAGGGGCCACTAACTATGGCTACACCTTC

v_gene: TRBV19
d_gene: -
j_gene: TRBJ1-1
abundance: once
CDR3aa: CASTWGGQATEAFF
CDR3nt: TGTGCCAGTACCTGGGGGGGCCAGGCCACTGAAGCTTTCTTT

v_gene: TRBV10-3
d_gene: TRBD1
j_gene: TRBJ2-2
abundance: -
CDR3aa: CAIRGTGDTGELFF
CDR3nt: TGTGCCATCAGGGGGACAGGGGACACCGGGGAGCTGTTTTTT

v_gene: TRBV6-6
d_gene: TRBD2
j_gene: TRBJ2-2
abundance: -
CDR3aa: CASSSGLATGELFF
CDR3nt: TGTGCCAGCAGCTCGGGACTAGCGACCGGGGAGCTGTTTTTT

v_gene: TRBV6-6
d_gene: -
j_gene: TRBJ1-2
abundance: -
CDR3aa: CASSNRVPGGYTF
CDR3nt: TGTGCCAGCAGCAACAGGGTTCCGGGGGGCTACACCTTC

v_gene: TRBV28
d_gene: TRBD1
j_gene: TRBJ2-3
abundance: -
CDR3aa: CASTGQGAMRTDTQYF
CDR3nt: TGTGCCAGCACAGGACAGGGGGCGATGAGAACAGATACGCAGTATTTT

v_gene: TRBV7-3
d_gene: -
j_gene: TRBJ1-1
abundance: -
CDR3aa: CASSFDQQSGESDTEAFF
CDR3nt: TGTGCCAGCAGCTTCGACCAGCAATCAGGGGAAAGTGACACTGAAGCTTTCTTT

v_gene: TRBV27
d_gene: -
j_gene: TRBJ2-4
abundance: -
CDR3aa: CASERCFGVTKNIQYF
CDR3nt: TGTGCCAGCGAGAGGTGTTTCGGGGTAACCAAAAACATTCAGTACTTC

v_gene: TRBV6-4
d_gene: TRBD2
j_gene: TRBJ2-1
abundance: -
CDR3aa: CASSDSSGEKGNEQFF
CDR3nt: TGTGCCAGCAGTGACTCTAGCGGGGAAAAGGGGAATGAGCAGTTCTTC

v_gene: TRBV7-2
d_gene: TRBD1
j_gene: TRBJ2-7
abundance: -
CDR3aa: CASSLGDRERNEQYF
CDR3nt: TGTGCCAGCAGCTTAGGAGACAGGGAGAGGAACGAGCAGTACTTC

v_gene: TRBV28
d_gene: TRBD1
j_gene: TRBJ2-3
abundance: -
CDR3aa: CASSPQGAGDTQYF
CDR3nt: TGTGCCAGCAGTCCACAGGGGGCGGGAGATACGCAGTATTTT

v_gene: TRBV19
d_gene: -
j_gene: TRBJ1-1
abundance: -
CDR3aa: CASIQNTEAFF
CDR3nt: TGTGCCAGCATCCAGAACACTGAAGCTTTCTTT

v_gene: TRBV11-1
d_gene: -
j_gene: TRBJ2-7
abundance: large
CDR3aa: CASSFGGMSEQYF
CDR3nt: TGTGCCAGCAGCTTCGGAGGGATGAGCGAGCAGTACTTC

v_gene: TRBV10-2
d_gene: -
j_gene: TRBJ2-1
abundance: -
CDR3aa: CASSEYGFPYNEQFF
CDR3nt: TGCGCCAGCAGTGAGTACGGGTTCCCCTACAATGAGCAGTTCTTC

v_gene: TRBV7-9
d_gene: TRBD1
j_gene: TRBJ2-3
abundance: -
CDR3aa: CATRGQSTDTQYF
CDR3nt: TGTGCCACACGGGGACAGAGCACAGATACGCAGTATTTT

v_gene: TRBV7-8
d_gene: TRBD2
j_gene: TRBJ2-1
abundance: -
CDR3aa: CASSQVLAGGPAEQFF
CDR3nt: TGTGCCAGCAGCCAAGTACTAGCGGGCGGGCCCGCGGAGCAGTTCTTC

v_gene: TRBV11-3
d_gene: TRBD1
j_gene: TRBJ2-1
abundance: -
CDR3aa: CASSGTGHNEQFF
CDR3nt: TGTGCCAGCAGTGGGACAGGACACAATGAGCAGTTCTTC

v_gene: TRBV5-1
d_gene: TRBD1
j_gene: TRBJ1-2
abundance: -
CDR3aa: CASSLAATGNYGYTF
CDR3nt: TGCGCCAGCAGCTTGGCCGCGACAGGGAACTATGGCTACACCTTC

v_gene: TRBV10-1
d_gene: -
j_gene: TRBJ1-3
abundance: -
CDR3aa: CASSESGAGNTIYF
CDR3nt: TGCGCCAGCAGTGAGAGCGGGGCTGGAAACACCATATATTTT

v_gene: TRBV9
d_gene: TRBD2
j_gene: TRBJ2-7
abundance: -
CDR3aa: CASSVAAGGSYEQYF
CDR3nt: TGTGCCAGCAGCGTAGCGGCGGGGGGCTCCTACGAGCAGTACTTC

v_gene: TRBV7-3
d_gene: -
j_gene: TRBJ2-2
abundance: -
CDR3aa: CASSSRDSYANTGELFF
CDR3nt: TGTGCCAGCAGCTCACGGGACTCCTACGCGAACACCGGGGAGCTGTTTTTT

v_gene: TRBV7-2
d_gene: -
j_gene: TRBJ2-7
abundance: -
CDR3aa: CASSLGAEQYF
CDR3nt: TGTGCCAGCAGCTTAGGGGCCGAGCAGTACTTC

v_gene: TRBV6-5
d_gene: -
j_gene: TRBJ2-5
abundance: -
CDR3aa: CASSYRGGTQETQYF
CDR3nt: TGTGCCAGCAGTTACCGTGGGGGCACTCAAGAGACCCAGTACTTC

v_gene: TRBV7-2
d_gene: -
j_gene: TRBJ2-3
abundance: -
CDR3aa: CASSNRQTSTDTQYF
CDR3nt: TGTGCCAGCAGCAACCGGCAGACTAGCACAGATACGCAGTATTTT